This T cell receptor (beta chain) was retrieved from a study of blood T cell repertoires in COVID-19 (dated by TCRdb to about 2020). Regarding the study in general: Samples from collaborators originated in the United States, Italy and Spain and spanned both the acute and convalescent phases of COVID-19. The repertoires were released in a freely available public database meant as a resource for research on the immune response to SARS-CoV-2. Nearly every sample came with metadata listing a de-identified subject ID, COVID-19 status, age in years and sex. Deeply sampled blood TCRbeta repertoires from subjects exposed to, actively infected with, or recovered from COVID-19 were included in the dataset. Samples were obtained from the ongoing ImmuneRACE study (first 160 participants) and from approximately 1,200 subjects provided by 6 global collaborators. Where available, HLA class I and class II types were taken from metadata supplied by the sample provider and were not determined by assay-based typing. The prospective study material was composed of cDNA or gDNA derived from T cells, B-cell-depleted T cells, or PBMCs.

The immunoSEQ Assay, a bias-controlled multiplex PCR, was used to amplify TCRbeta CDR3 regions from genomic DNA. The paper's processing steps were these. The number of nucleated cells in each sample was estimated from the amplification of reference gene primers within the assay. To quantify the absolute abundance of each unique TCRbeta CDR3 rearrangement, sequence reads were collapsed and filtered. For each sample, productive Simpson clonality was calculated by taking the square root of Simpson's diversity index across productive rearrangements. TCRdb retrieved this table from immuneACCESS and kept in-frame rearrangements only. Not all clones are present; in checked studies, unresolved V genes account for under half, and no reason is known for the remainder. From that table come the V and J calls and clone size; the DNA was used to work out D and trimming. In all, the sample holds just over 90,000 clones, and roughly nine tenths of those were seen once. The ten top clones hold 1.5% of the sample.

Broader findings and caveats from the paper: The quantity of clinical and demographic metadata differed by source and by participant and was supplied without curation.

A remark on this clone: Its binding antigen is unknown. It has no much larger one-base neighbor in the sample; base qualities were not kept.

CDR1 SGHAT and CDR2 FQNNGV were looked up in the germline V gene. The CDR3 sequence holds 13 residues, the cysteine and phenylalanine included. The CDR3 DNA has 39 bases and is translated from base 1. V loses 3 bases, J loses 12 bases, and the germline ends lie 18 bases apart. Whole blood was collected in K2EDTA tubes by collaborating institutions according to the institutions' own protocols. For TCRbeta analysis, collaborators shipped samples in one of three forms: frozen whole blood, isolated PBMCs, or DNA extracted from either of those sample types. This receptor was obtained from a human donor with active COVID-19. The donor label of this sample is uncertain. Recombination linked TRBV11-2 to TRBJ2-7; tentative D gene TRBD2, with 7 bases matching. Sequencing was done on a sample of peripheral blood. At the DNA level, the sequence is TGTGCCAGCAGCTTCCAGAGGGGGGGGCGAGCGTACTTC. Its protein is CASSFQRGGRAYF.